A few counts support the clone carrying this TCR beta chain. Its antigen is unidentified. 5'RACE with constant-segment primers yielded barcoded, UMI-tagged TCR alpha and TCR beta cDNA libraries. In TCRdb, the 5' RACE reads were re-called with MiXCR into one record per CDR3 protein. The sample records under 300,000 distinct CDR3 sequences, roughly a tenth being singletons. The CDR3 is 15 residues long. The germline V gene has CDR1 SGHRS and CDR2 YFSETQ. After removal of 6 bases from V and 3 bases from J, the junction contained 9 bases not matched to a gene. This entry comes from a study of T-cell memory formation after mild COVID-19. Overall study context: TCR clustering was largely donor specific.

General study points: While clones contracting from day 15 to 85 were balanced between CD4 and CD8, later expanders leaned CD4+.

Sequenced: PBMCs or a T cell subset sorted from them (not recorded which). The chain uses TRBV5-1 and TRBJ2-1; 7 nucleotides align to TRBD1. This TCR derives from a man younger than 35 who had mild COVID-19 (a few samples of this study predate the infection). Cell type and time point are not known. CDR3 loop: CASTLEGTVYNEQFF. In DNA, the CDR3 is TGCGCCAGCACCCTTGAGGGGACAGTCTACAATGAGCAGTTCTTC.